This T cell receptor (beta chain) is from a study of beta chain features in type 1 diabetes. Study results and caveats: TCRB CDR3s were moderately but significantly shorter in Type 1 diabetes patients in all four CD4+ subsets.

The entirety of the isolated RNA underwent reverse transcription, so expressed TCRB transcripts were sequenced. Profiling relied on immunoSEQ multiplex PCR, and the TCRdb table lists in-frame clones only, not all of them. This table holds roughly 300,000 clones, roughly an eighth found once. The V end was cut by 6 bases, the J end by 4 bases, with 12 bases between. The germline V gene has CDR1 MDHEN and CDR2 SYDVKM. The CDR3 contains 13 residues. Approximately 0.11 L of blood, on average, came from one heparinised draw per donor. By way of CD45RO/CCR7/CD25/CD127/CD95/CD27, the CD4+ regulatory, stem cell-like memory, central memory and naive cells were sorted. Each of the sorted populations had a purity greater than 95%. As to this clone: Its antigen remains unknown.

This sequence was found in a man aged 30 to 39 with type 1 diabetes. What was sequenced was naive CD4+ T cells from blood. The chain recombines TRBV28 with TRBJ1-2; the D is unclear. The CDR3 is CASRSPGIYGYTF. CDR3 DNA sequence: TGTGCCAGCAGGTCCCCCGGGATCTATGGCTACACCTTC.